This TCR beta chain is from a study of T cell changes during pregnancy in multiple sclerosis (dated 2019 in TCRdb). About the study as a whole: In women with multiple sclerosis, the researchers looked at how the T cell repertoire shifted as pregnancy progressed.

As regards this clone: Its binding antigen is unknown. Nothing much larger sits one base from this clone, and base qualities are not available.

From the cysteine through the phenylalanine, the CDR3 covers 15 amino acids. Kept here is only the CDR3 DNA, which spans 45 bases and is read in frame from base 1. Deletion took 2 bases off V and 2 bases off J, with a span of 11 bases between the germline ends. In the germline V gene, CDR1 corresponds to MNHNS and CDR2 to SASEGT. Library prep was done by the immunoSEQ multiplex PCR assay. Not all clones reach the TCRdb copy of this immuneACCESS table, which keeps in-frame sequences only. Checked studies attribute under half of the gap to unresolved V genes and leave the rest unexplained. The sample records 55,000 to 70,000 clones, roughly nine tenths of which are singletons. Clones ranked in the top ten supply around 0.4% of the sample.

The receptor was isolated from a female donor with multiple sclerosis, enrolled in a pregnancy study. Sample: CD4+ T cells from peripheral blood mononuclear cells, taken in the third trimester of pregnancy. The sequence joins TRBV6-1 to TRBJ2-3; the D gene remains uncertain. The DNA is as follows: TGTGCCAGCAGTGAATACTCGCCGTACACAGATACGCAGTATTTT. It is translated as CASSEYSPYTDTQYF.